These 14 T cell receptor beta chains came from one sample sequenced in a study of PD-1 blockade in classical Hodgkin lymphoma. Clones were sequenced by immunoSEQ multiplex PCR, and TCRdb holds only the in-frame ones, with some missing. This table has roughly 14,000 clones, about 60% appearing once. Patients all relapsed after autologous stem cell transplantation, and there was variation in brentuximab vedotin exposure. Sequencing was performed on peripheral blood mononuclear cells (PBMCs), taken at baseline. The receptors shown here come from a human donor with classical Hodgkin lymphoma.

The genes are TRBV19 and TRBJ1-1; TRBD1 is a possible D gene (6 bases). The CDR3 runs to 15 residues. The ends were cut back, 5 bases at V and 0 bases at J, with 13 bases in the middle. Germline CDR1 and CDR2: LNHDA and SQIVND (reference sequence). CDR3 residues: CASSWSDRMNTEAFF. The CDR3 DNA reads as TGTGCCAGTAGTTGGTCGGACAGAATGAACACTGAAGCTTTCTTT.

There are a few counts of this clone. The chain employs TRBV5-1 and TRBJ2-7; D possibly corresponds to TRBD2 (6 bases). Germline lookup yields CDR1 SGHRS and CDR2 YFSETQ. V was clipped by 4 bases and J by 3 bases, with 14 bases between them. The CDR3 has 14 amino acids. CDR3 protein: CASSPGTVGYEQYF. CDR3 nucleotides: TGCGCCAGCAGCCCCGGGACTGTAGGCTACGAGCAGTACTTC. Using reference TRBV5-1 and TRBJ2-7 for the parts outside the CDR3, the full variable domain is KAGVTQTPRYLIKTRGQQVTLSCSPISGHRSVSWYQQTPGQGLQFLFEYFSETQRNKGNFPGRFSGRQFSNSRSEMNVSTLELGDSALYLCASSPGTVGYEQYFGPGTRLTVT.

This sequence joins TRBV5-1 and TRBJ1-6, with 11 bases aligning to TRBD1. V shed 3 bases, J shed 8 bases, and the junction held 4 bases outside the gene matches. The CDR3 runs 15 residues. Germline assignment: CDR1 SGHRS and CDR2 YFSETQ. The CDR3 loop is CASSWGQGEYSPLHF. The DNA of the CDR3 is TGCGCCAGCAGCTGGGGACAGGGGGAATATTCACCCCTCCACTTT. The entire variable domain, with the rest obtained from reference TRBV5-1 and TRBJ1-6, is as follows: KAGVTQTPRYLIKTRGQQVTLSCSPISGHRSVSWYQQTPGQGLQFLFEYFSETQRNKGNFPGRFSGRQFSNSRSEMNVSTLELGDSALYLCASSWGQGEYSPLHFGNGTRLTVT.

This chain uses TRBV27 with TRBJ2-4; D is undetermined. The length of the CDR3 is 13 residues. Trimming shortened V by 8 bases and J by 0 bases, and 8 bases separated the two germline ends. Germline-derived CDR1 and CDR2 are MNHEY and SMNVEV (reference sequence). The CDR3 reads CASGPLAKNIQYF. The CDR3 DNA follows: TGTGCCAGCGGGCCACTAGCCAAAAACATTCAGTACTTC.

This clone is medium-sized. The chain links TRBV7-8 to TRBJ2-7, with a possible D match to TRBD1 (6 bases). The germline V and J ends were trimmed by 5 bases and 3 bases, with 17 bases remaining between them. Germline lookup yields CDR1 SGHVS and CDR2 FQNEAQ. The CDR3 runs 15 residues. This CDR3 reads CASSLNTGSGYEQYF. DNA for the CDR3: TGTGCCAGCAGCCTAAATACAGGGAGCGGCTACGAGCAGTACTTC.

This clone was picked up a small number of times. The chain links TRBV4-1 to TRBJ2-1, with a tentative D call TRBD2 (5 bases). With 5 bases removed from V and 5 bases from J, the gap between germline ends came to 13 bases. CDR3 length: 14 residues. Germline V gene lookup returns CDR1 MGHRA and CDR2 YSYEKL. The CDR3 DNA sequence: TGCGCCAGCAGCTTTAGCGCGAACAACAATGAGCAGTTCTTC. It encodes CASSFSANNNEQFF.

This chain joins TRBV14 and TRBJ2-3; 8 nucleotides line up with TRBD2. Germline lookup yields CDR1 SGHDN and CDR2 FVKESK. The V segment lost 1 base and the J segment 2 bases; nucleotides outside the gene matches: 11. This CDR3 region has 18 residues. This CDR3 is CASSQAPYGGRLTDTQYF. The CDR3 DNA reads TGTGCCAGCAGCCAAGCCCCCTACGGCGGGAGGCTCACAGATACGCAGTATTTT.

The CDR3 DNA follows: TGTGCCAGCCGCGGGGGGGGGACTAGCGCCAATGAGCAGTTCTTC. Translated: CASRGGGTSANEQFF. The rearrangement links TRBV11-2 to TRBJ2-1; 10 bases are a match to TRBD2. This CDR3 is built from 15 residues. The V segment lost 8 bases and the J segment 6 bases; nucleotides outside the gene matches: 10. Germline loops: CDR1 SGHAT, CDR2 FQNNGV. The whole variable domain, filled in from reference TRBV11-2 and TRBJ2-1, reads EAGVAQSPRYKIIEKRQSVAFWCNPISGHATLYWYQQILGQGPKLLIQFQNNGVVDDSQLPKDRFSAERLKGVDSTLKIQPAKLEDSAVYLCASRGGGTSANEQFFGPGTRLTVL.

The chain couples TRBV2 to TRBJ1-3; D may be TRBD1 (5 bases). Germline-derived CDR1 and CDR2 are SNHLY and FYNNEI. This CDR3 has 14 amino acids. The V end was cut by 2 bases, the J end by 3 bases, with 8 bases between. CDR3 sequence: CASSEWGVGNTIYF. The CDR3 coding sequence is TGTGCCAGCAGTGAATGGGGGGTTGGAAACACCATATATTTT.

The gene calls are TRBV5-1 and TRBJ2-3; D ambiguous. The CDR3 is made up of 14 amino acids. V was trimmed by 1 base and J by 4 bases, leaving 10 bases between them. Germline-derived CDR1 and CDR2 are SGHRS and YFSETQ. CDR3 sequence (DNA): TGCGCCAGCAGCTTGAATCAGGTCTCAGATACGCAGTATTTT. Its translation: CASSLNQVSDTQYF.

This clone has only a few counts. The chain recombines TRBV7-9 with TRBJ1-2; D might be TRBD1 (6 bases). The germline V gene encodes CDR1 SEHNR and CDR2 FQNEAQ (reference sequence). The CDR3 consists of 14 residues. V was cut by 4 bases and J by 6 bases, with 15 bases left in between. CDR3 coding DNA: TGTGCCAGCAGCTCTCTGGGGGCAGCTGATGGCTACACCTTC. Translating gives CASSSLGAADGYTF.

This chain joins TRBV2 and TRBJ1-2, with 8 bases matching TRBD1. V was clipped by 6 bases and J by 8 bases; unmatched bases: 11. CDR1 is SNHLY, CDR2 FYNNEI, per germline. This CDR3 is 14 amino acids long. The CDR3 here is CASSPLGQVGGYTF. DNA of the CDR3: TGTGCCAGCAGCCCCCTGGGACAGGTCGGAGGCTACACCTTC.

CDR3 sequence reads: CASSQASDGGRWDTQYF. CDR3 in DNA: TGCGCCAGCAGCCAAGCTTCCGACGGCGGTCGGTGGGACACGCAGTATTTT. The V gene is TRBV4-1, the J gene TRBJ2-3; perhaps D is TRBD1 or TRBD2 (5 bases each). Per the germline V gene, CDR1 is MGHRA and CDR2 is YSYEKL. The CDR3 is 17 residues long. V gave up 1 base and J gave up 9 bases, with 23 bases separating them.

The rearrangement uses TRBV4-2 and TRBJ2-7, with D possibly TRBD2 on 7 matching bases. Germline CDR1 LGHNA, CDR2 YNFKEQ. CDR3 size: 14 residues. The V and J ends lost 4 bases and 1 base respectively, with 11 bases between them. CDR3 loop: CASSLGGVSYEQYF. CDR3 sequence (DNA): TGTGCCAGCAGCCTAGGGGGGGTGTCCTACGAGCAGTACTTC.